This TCR beta chain appears in the sequencing data of a study of control samples from healthy donors and cancer patients. The method was immunoSEQ multiplex PCR; TCRdb's version includes in-frame clones alone and lacks a portion of them. This table holds more than 9,500 clones, 70% to 90% found once. This CDR3 is 13 amino acids long. Germline loops: CDR1 SGHTA, CDR2 FQGTGA. V shed 2 bases and J shed 4 bases, with 8 bases lying between them. This clone was detected once. The TCR originated in a male donor with melanoma. The sample comprised formalin-fixed, paraffin-embedded tissue. V is TRBV7-3 and J is TRBJ2-5; D gene ambiguous. The CDR3 DNA sequence: TGTGCCAGCAGCTTATCATTGTCAGAGACCCAGTACTTC. Translating gives CASSLSLSETQYF.